This T cell receptor beta chain was sequenced during a study of blood T cells in healthy people across ages. Study results and caveats: In the absence of known donor CMV status, changes in expanded clonotypes were possibly confounded. Researchers judged that diversity estimates from one million T cells fell short of true values.

The use of a sample-barcoded 5' primer and a J-beta primer mix characterized a second PCR of about 7 to 12 cycles. From the 5' RACE reads, TCRdb called clonotypes with MiXCR, one entry per CDR3 protein. The table has around 320,000 distinct CDR3 sequences, around 27% seen once. This clonotype has only a few counts. What it binds is unknown. Trimming cost V 1 base and J 3 bases, with 7 bases left between them. From germline, CDR1 is SGHVS and CDR2 FNYEAQ. The CDR3 extends over 14 amino acids. The sequenced sample was blood. The chain has TRBV7-6 and TRBJ2-4; D gene ambiguous. This TCR derives from a woman in her seventies in good health. The CDR3 spells CASSLGDDKNIQYF. For the CDR3, the DNA is TGTGCCAGCAGCTTAGGGGATGACAAAAACATTCAGTACTTC.